The next 8 T cell receptor beta chains were all read from a single sample in a study of OX40 agonist ivuxolimab in advanced cancers. TCRdb keeps only in-frame clones here, not all; method: immunoSEQ multiplex PCR. Among 65,000 to 85,000 clones listed, roughly 80% were seen once. The input for sequencing was CD4+ or CD8+ T cells sorted from blood, taken in a trial of the OX40 agonist ivuxolimab. The receptors come from an adult with an advanced solid tumor such as melanoma, head and neck, liver or kidney cancer.

The V and J genes are TRBV2 and TRBJ2-7; D not resolved. The CDR3 has 14 amino acids. Trimming removed 1 base from V and 6 bases from J, with 13 bases in between. Germline lookup yields CDR1 SNHLY and CDR2 FYNNEI. CDR3: CASSEVRPTLEQYF. As DNA, the CDR3 is TGTGCCAGCAGTGAAGTGCGACCTACGCTCGAGCAGTACTTC. The full variable domain, rest sourced from reference TRBV2 and TRBJ2-7, is EPEVTQTPSHQVTQMGQEVILRCVPISNHLYFYWYRQILGQKVEFLVSFYNNEISEKSEIFDDQFSVERPDGSNFTLKIRSTKLEDSAMYFCASSEVRPTLEQYFGPGTRLTVT.

The J gene is TRBJ1-5, the V gene TRBV28, with D perhaps matching TRBD1 (5 bases). In germline, CDR1 is MDHEN, CDR2 SYDVKM. The V and J ends lost 4 bases and 5 bases respectively, with 6 bases between them. The length of the CDR3 is 12 residues. CDR3 residues: CASSSGDQPQHF. In DNA form, the CDR3 reads TGTGCCAGCAGTTCGGGGGATCAGCCCCAGCATTTT.

J is TRBJ2-3 and V is TRBV5-4; 10 nucleotides match TRBD1. From germline, CDR1 is SGHNT and CDR2 YYREEE (reference sequence). The V gene end was trimmed by 8 bases and the J gene end by 0 bases; junction bases not matched to a gene: 9. This CDR3 comprises 16 residues. The CDR3 coding sequence is TGTGCCAGAGGGAACTTGGGACAGGGGAGCACAGATACGCAGTATTTT. Residues: CARGNLGQGSTDTQYF.

The chain couples TRBV11-3 to TRBJ2-5; TRBD2 aligns across 8 bases. The J segment lost 6 bases and the V segment lost 7 bases, leaving 16 bases of the junction unmatched. Germline loops: CDR1 SGHNT, CDR2 YENEEA. This CDR3 spans 16 amino acids. This CDR3 reads CASNTPLSGVSKTQYF. The CDR3 nucleotides are TGTGCCAGCAACACCCCCCTTAGCGGGGTTTCCAAGACCCAGTACTTC.

The gene calls are TRBV6-1 and TRBJ2-3, with 11 positions matching TRBD2. V was clipped by 6 bases and J by 2 bases; unmatched bases: 4. CDR1 MNHNS and CDR2 SASEGT come from the germline V gene. The CDR3 is made up of 15 amino acids. Written as DNA, the CDR3 is TGTGCCAGCAGCGCGACTAGCGGGAACACAGATACGCAGTATTTT. Translation: CASSATSGNTDTQYF.

This CDR3 reads CASSPDSLGSSYNSPLHF. The DNA for the CDR3 is TGTGCCAGCAGCCCCGACAGTTTGGGGAGCTCCTATAATTCACCCCTCCACTTT. This rearrangement joins TRBV5-4 to TRBJ1-6; weak D call: TRBD1 (5 bases). Trimming took off 4 bases at V and 0 bases at J, with 17 bases between the two ends. CDR1 and CDR2 from the germline V gene are SGHNT and YYREEE (reference sequence). CDR3 length: 18 amino acids. Full variable domain (missing parts from reference TRBV5-4 and TRBJ1-6): ETGVTQSPTHLIKTRGQQVTLRCSSQSGHNTVSWYQQALGQGPQFIFQYYREEENGRGNFPPRFSGLQFPNYSSELNVNALELDDSALYLCASSPDSLGSSYNSPLHFGNGTRLTVT.

The V call is TRBV19, the J call TRBJ2-7; D is undetermined. Deletions cut 2 bases from V and 3 bases from J, with 8 bases between. CDR3 size: 13 residues. From germline, CDR1 is LNHDA and CDR2 SQIVND (reference sequence). As DNA, the CDR3 is TGTGCCAGTAGTATAAACCAGAACTACGAGCAGTACTTC. Residues: CASSINQNYEQYF.

V usage is TRBV27 and J usage is TRBJ1-1, with D maybe TRBD1 (6 bases). V was trimmed by 4 bases and J by 4 bases, leaving 16 bases between them. From germline, CDR1 is MNHEY and CDR2 SMNVEV (reference sequence). The CDR3 length is 15 residues. CDR3 in DNA: TGTGCCAGCAGTTCAGTTTGGGGGCTCGGCACTGAAGCTTTCTTT. This gives the protein CASSSVWGLGTEAFF.